A single sample is the source of the 2 T cell receptor beta chains below, sequenced in a study of T cells after yellow fever vaccination. TCRdb called the 5' RACE reads again in MiXCR, with one record for every CDR3 protein. The table shows roughly 180,000 distinct CDR3 sequences, with roughly 6.4% occurring only once. The sample here was CD4+ T cells sorted from PBMCs, taken on the day of the first yellow fever vaccination. Receptors were obtained from a man aged 18-30 years who received the YFV17D yellow fever vaccine.

Only a few counts were recorded for this clonotype. The chain couples TRBV10-3 to TRBJ1-2; no reliable D call. Germline values: CDR1 ENHRY, CDR2 SYGVKD. Trimming removed 0 bases at V and 0 bases at J, with 11 bases between. The length of the CDR3 is 16 residues. The chain's CDR3 is CAISESTLPTNYGYTF. CDR3 bases: TGTGCCATCAGTGAGTCGACACTGCCGACTAACTATGGCTACACCTTC.

The V call is TRBV20-1, the J call TRBJ2-7, with 8 bases matching TRBD1. The CDR3 runs 12 residues. CDR1 and CDR2 (germline): DFQATT, SNEGSKA (reference sequence). The J segment lost 6 bases and the V segment lost 6 bases, leaving 7 bases of the junction unmatched. CDR3 in amino acids: CSATDRDGEQYF. In nucleotides, the CDR3 is TGCAGTGCAACGGACAGGGACGGCGAGCAGTACTTC.